This T cell receptor beta chain was sequenced for a study of T cell repertoires in cytomegalovirus infection. Turning to the study itself: An indication of both CMV infection and matching HLA type came from public TCR beta signatures. Findings of the study overall: Adding up the frequency of public TCR beta families identified people who carried CMV plus the relevant HLA.

TCRdb used MiXCR to reprocess the reads, holding one entry per CDR3 protein. The sample gives about 300,000 distinct CDR3 sequences, about 9.1% of which show up once; around 2.6% is in the top ten. Germline CDR1 DFQATT, CDR2 SNEGSKA (reference sequence). CDR3 size: 13 residues. A note on this clonotype: Its specificity is unknown.

The J gene is TRBJ2-3, the V gene TRBV20-1; 10 bases are a match to TRBD1. The source is a human donor in good health (CMV status not recorded). Some clones in this sample may be carry-over from other donors' samples. The sample comprised PBMCs. The chain's CDR3 is CSTGTGATDTQYF. CDR3 nucleotide sequence: TGCAGCACCGGGACAGGGGCCACAGATACGCAGTATTTT.